This entry is about one T cell receptor beta chain. Its antigen is currently unknown. Random hexamers were used to reverse transcribe an amount of roughly 0.45 to 1 ug RNA. TCRdb used MiXCR to reprocess the immunoSEQ multiplex PCR reads, holding one entry per CDR3 protein. The sample shows roughly 86,000 distinct CDR3 sequences, roughly 95% of them seen only once. The diagnostic criteria for definite or probable disease, as recently defined, were met by the patients with Susac syndrome. The data derive from a study of CD8 T cells in Susac syndrome. Study overall: The sequenced Susac syndrome patients comprised roughly 6 with active disease and fewer than 10 in remission.

Study observations and caveats: The study identified approximately seventeen and five Susac-specific public clones in total CD8+ and CD8+ TEMRA repertoires. Clonal CD8+ expansion in Susac was highest in TEMRA cells and active patients.

V lost 5 bases to trimming and J lost 1 base; unmatched junction nucleotides: 7. The CDR3 sequence is 15 residues long. Germline-derived CDR1 and CDR2 are SGHTA and FQGNSA. The sequence derives from a human donor with Susac syndrome. Sequenced: CD8+ T cells from PBMCs. This chain joins TRBV7-2 and TRBJ2-7; 8 bases line up with TRBD1. Here the CDR3 DNA reads TGTGCCAGCAGCCGGGCGACAGGGGAATCCTACGAGCAGTACTTC. Translating it yields CASSRATGESYEQYF.